This entry describes one T cell receptor (beta chain). Measured with immunoSEQ multiplex PCR; TCRdb has only the in-frame clones, and not every one. The sample carries some 94,000 clones, 86% recorded once. The length of the CDR3 is 15 residues. CDR1 LNHDA and CDR2 SQIVND come from the germline V gene (reference sequence). The V end was cut by 7 bases, the J end by 3 bases, with 15 bases between. The data are from a study of control samples from healthy donors and cancer patients. The clonotype comes from a woman between 50 and 59 years old in good health. The genes are TRBV19 and TRBJ1-4, with D perhaps TRBD1 (5 bases). The specimen sequenced was blood. CDR3 nucleotide sequence: TGTGCCAGTACTCGGCAGGGCAGAGCTAATGAAAAACTGTTTTTT. It is translated as CASTRQGRANEKLFF.